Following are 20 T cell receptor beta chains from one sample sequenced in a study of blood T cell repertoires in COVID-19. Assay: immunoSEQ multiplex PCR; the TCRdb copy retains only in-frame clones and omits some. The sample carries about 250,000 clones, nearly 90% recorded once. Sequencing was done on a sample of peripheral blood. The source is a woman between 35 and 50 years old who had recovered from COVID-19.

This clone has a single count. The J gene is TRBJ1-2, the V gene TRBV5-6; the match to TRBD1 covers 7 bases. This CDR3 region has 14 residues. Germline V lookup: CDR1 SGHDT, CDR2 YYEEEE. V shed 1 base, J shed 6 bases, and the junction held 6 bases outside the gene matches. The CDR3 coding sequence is TGTGCCAGCAGCTTGCAACAGGGGAGGAATGGCTACACCTTC. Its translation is CASSLQQGRNGYTF.

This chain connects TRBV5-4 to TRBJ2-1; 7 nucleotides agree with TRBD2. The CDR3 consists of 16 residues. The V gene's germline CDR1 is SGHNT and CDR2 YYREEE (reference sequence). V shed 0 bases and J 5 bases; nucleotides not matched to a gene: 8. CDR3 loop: CASSLVRGRRDNEQFF. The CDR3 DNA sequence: TGTGCCAGCAGCTTGGTTCGCGGGAGAAGGGACAATGAGCAGTTCTTC.

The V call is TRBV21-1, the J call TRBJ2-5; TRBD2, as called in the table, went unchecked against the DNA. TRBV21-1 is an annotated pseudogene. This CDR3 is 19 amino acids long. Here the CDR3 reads CASSSKFVNSCGEQETQYF. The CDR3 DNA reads TGTGCCAGCAGCTCTAAGTTTGTTAATAGTTGTGGAGAACAAGAGACCCAGTACTTC.

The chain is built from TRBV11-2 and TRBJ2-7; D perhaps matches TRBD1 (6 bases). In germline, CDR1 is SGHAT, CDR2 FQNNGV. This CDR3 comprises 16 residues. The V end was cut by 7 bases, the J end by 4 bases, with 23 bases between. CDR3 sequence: CASTSEGTGSGYEQYF. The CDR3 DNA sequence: TGTGCCAGCACCTCTGAGGGCACAGGGTCGGGGTACGAGCAGTACTTC.

The CDR3, as DNA: TGTGCCAGTATGGACAGGGGGATAGTAGATACGCAGTATTTT. This gives the protein CASMDRGIVDTQYF. The chain is built from TRBV6-5 and TRBJ2-3, with 10 bases matching TRBD1. V dropped 9 bases and J dropped 5; count of bases not matched to a gene: 8. Per the germline V gene, CDR1 is MNHEY and CDR2 is SVGAGI. The CDR3 has 14 amino acids.

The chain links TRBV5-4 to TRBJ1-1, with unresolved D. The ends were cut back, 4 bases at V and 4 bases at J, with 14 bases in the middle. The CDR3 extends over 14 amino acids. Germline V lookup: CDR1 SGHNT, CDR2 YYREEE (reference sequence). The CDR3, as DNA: TGTGCCAGCAGCCTGGATACGGGTCTCACTGAAGCTTTCTTT. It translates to CASSLDTGLTEAFF.

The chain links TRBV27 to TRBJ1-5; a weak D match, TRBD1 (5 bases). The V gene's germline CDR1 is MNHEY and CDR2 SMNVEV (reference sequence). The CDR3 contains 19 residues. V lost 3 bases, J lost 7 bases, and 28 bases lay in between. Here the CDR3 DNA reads TGTGCCAGCAGTTTCCCCCAGTCGTGGAGGGTCCTTGGGGCGCAGCCCCAGCATTTT. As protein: CASSFPQSWRVLGAQPQHF.

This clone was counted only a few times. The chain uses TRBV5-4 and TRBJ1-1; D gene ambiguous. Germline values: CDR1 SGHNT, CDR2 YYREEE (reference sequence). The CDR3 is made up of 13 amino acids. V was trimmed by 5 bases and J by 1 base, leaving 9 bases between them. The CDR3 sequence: CASRGDGNTEAFF. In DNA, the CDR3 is TGTGCCAGCAGAGGAGATGGGAACACTGAAGCTTTCTTT.

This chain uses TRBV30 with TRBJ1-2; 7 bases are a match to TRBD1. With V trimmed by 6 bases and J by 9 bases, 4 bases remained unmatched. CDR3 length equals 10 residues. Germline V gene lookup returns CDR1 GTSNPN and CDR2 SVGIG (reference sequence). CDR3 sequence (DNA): TGTGCCTGCATGACAGGGAGCTACACCTTC. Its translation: CACMTGSYTF.

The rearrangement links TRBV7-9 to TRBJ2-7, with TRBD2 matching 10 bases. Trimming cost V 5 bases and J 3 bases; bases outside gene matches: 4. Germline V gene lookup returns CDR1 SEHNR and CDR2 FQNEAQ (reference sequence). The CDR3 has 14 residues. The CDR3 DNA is TGTGCCAGCAGCGTTATAGCGGGGGGCTACGAGCAGTACTTC. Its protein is CASSVIAGGYEQYF. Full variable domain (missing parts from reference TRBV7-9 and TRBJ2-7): DTGVSQNPRHKITKRGQNVTFRCDPISEHNRLYWYRQTLGQGPEFLTYFQNEAQLEKSRLLSDRFSAERPKGSFSTLEIQRTEQGDSAMYLCASSVIAGGYEQYFGPGTRLTVT.

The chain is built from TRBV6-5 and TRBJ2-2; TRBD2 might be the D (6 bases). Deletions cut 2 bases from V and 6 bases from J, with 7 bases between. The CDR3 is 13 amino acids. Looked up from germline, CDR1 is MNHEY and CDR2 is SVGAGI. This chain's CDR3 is CASSYRGSGELFF. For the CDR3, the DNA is TGTGCCAGCAGTTACCGGGGGTCCGGGGAGCTGTTTTTT.

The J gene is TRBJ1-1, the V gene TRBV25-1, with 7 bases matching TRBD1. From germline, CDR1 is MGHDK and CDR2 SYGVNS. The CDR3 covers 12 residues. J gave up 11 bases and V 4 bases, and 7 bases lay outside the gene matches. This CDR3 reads CASSGDRWGAFF. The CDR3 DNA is TGTGCCAGCAGTGGGGACAGATGGGGTGCTTTCTTT.

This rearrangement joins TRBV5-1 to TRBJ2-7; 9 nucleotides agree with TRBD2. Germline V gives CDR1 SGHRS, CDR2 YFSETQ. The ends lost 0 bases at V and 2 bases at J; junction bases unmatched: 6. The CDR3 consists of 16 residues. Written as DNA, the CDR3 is TGCGCCAGCAGCTTGGGCAGCGGGGGGTTCGCCTACGAGCAGTACTTC. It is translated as CASSLGSGGFAYEQYF.

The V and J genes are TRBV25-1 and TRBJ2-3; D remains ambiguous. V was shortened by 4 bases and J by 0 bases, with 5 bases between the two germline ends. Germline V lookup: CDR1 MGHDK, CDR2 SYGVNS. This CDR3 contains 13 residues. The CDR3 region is CASSVPSTDTQYF. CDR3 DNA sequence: TGTGCCAGCAGTGTCCCTAGCACAGATACGCAGTATTTT.

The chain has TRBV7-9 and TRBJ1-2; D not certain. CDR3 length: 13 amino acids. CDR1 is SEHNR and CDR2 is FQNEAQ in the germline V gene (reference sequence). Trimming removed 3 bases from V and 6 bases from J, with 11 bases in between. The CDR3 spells CASSFETTNGYTF. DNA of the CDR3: TGTGCCAGCAGCTTTGAGACAACAAATGGCTACACCTTC.

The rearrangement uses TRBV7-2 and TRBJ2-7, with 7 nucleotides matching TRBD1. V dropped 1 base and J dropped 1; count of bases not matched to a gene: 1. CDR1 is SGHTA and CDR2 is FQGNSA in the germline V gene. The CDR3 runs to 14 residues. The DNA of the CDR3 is TGTGCCAGCAGCTTAGAGGGACAGTCCTACGAGCAGTACTTC. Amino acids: CASSLEGQSYEQYF.

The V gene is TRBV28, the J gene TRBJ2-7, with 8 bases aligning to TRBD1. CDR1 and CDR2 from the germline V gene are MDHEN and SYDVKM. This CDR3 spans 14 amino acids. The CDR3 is CAHNPRTGLLEQYF. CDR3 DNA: TGTGCGCACAACCCGAGGACAGGGCTCCTCGAGCAGTACTTC.

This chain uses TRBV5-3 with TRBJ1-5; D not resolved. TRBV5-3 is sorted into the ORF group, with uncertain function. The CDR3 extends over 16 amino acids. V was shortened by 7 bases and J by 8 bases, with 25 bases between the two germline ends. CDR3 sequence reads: CARAHFNFGCEEPQHF. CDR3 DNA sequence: TGTGCCAGAGCACATTTTAACTTCGGGTGTGAGGAGCCCCAGCATTTT.

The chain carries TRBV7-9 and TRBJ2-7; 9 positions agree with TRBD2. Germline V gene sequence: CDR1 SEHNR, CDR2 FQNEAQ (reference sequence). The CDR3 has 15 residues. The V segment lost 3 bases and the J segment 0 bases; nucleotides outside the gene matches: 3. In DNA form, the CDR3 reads TGTGCCAGCAGCTTGGGCGGGGGGGCCTCCTACGAGCAGTACTTC. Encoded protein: CASSLGGGASYEQYF.

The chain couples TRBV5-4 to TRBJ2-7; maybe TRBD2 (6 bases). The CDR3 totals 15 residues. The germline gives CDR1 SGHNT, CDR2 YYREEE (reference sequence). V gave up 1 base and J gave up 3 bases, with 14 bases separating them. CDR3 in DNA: TGTGCCAGCAGCTTGCCCTCGCGGGATATCTACGAGCAGTACTTC. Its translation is CASSLPSRDIYEQYF.